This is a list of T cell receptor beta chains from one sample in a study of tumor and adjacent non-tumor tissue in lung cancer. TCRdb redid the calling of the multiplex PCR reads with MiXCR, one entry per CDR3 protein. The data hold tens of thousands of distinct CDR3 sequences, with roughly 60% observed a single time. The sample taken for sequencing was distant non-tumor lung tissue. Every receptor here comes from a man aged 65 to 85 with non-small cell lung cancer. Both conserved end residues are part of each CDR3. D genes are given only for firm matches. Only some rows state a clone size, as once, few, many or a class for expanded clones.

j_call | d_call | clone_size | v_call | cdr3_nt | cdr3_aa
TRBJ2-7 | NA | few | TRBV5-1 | TGCGCCAGCAGCCTACGGTCAGGGTGGCCCGCCTACGAGCAGTACTTC | CASSLRSGWPAYEQYF
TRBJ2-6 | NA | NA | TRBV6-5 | TGTGCCAGCAGCCTAAGAACCCCTGGGGCCCTCGCGTACTCTGGGGCCAACGTCCTGACTTTC | CASSLRTPGALAYSGANVLTF
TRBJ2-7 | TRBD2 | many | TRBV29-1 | TGCAGCGTTGATGATCCGGGTCTTGCGGGAGTCGGCGAGCAGTACTTC | CSVDDPGLAGVGEQYF
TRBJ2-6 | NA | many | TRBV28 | TGTGCCAGCAGTTCGACAGTCTCTGGGGCCAACGTCCTGACTTTC | CASSSTVSGANVLTF
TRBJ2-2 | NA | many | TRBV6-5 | TGTGCCAGCAGTTACGGGGTAGGGGACACCGGGGAGCTGTTTTTT | CASSYGVGDTGELFF
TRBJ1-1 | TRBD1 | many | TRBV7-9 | TGTGCCAGCAGCTCCAGGGGGGGAGCTTTCTTT | CASSSRGGAFF
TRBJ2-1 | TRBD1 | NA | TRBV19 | TGTGCCAGTAGTACCATTTCGGGAAGTCGACAGGGGTCACAGTTCTTC | CASSTISGSRQGSQFF
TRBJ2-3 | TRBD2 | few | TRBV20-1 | TGCAGGCCTAGCGGAGGCACAGATACGCAGTATTTT | CRPSGGTDTQYF
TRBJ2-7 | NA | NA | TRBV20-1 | TGCAGCGCTAGAGCAGGCGGCTCCTACGAGCAGTACTTC | CSARAGGSYEQYF
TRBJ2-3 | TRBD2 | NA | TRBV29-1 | TGCAGCGTTGAAGTCCCGTGGGAGGGCTATACGCATTATTTT | CSVEVPWEGYTHYF
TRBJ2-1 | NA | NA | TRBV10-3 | TGTGCCATCAGTGAGCCCGGACAAGGGGCTAACGATGAGCAGTCCTTC | CAISEPGQGANDEQSF
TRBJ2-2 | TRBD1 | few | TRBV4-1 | TGCGCCAGCAGCCAAGATCTCCCGGGACAGCAGAACACCGGGGAGCTGTTTTTT | CASSQDLPGQQNTGELFF
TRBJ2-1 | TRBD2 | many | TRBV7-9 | TGTGCCAGCAGCCGCAGGAGCGGGGGTTCCGATGAGCAGTTCTTC | CASSRRSGGSDEQFF
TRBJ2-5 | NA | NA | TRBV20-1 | TGCAGTGCTACCGTACTCCGAAACGGACAGTCAATGTACCAAGAGACCCAGTACTTC | CSATVLRNGQSMYQETQYF
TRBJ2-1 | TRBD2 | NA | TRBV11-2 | TGTGCCAGCAGCCGGGACTACACCCTTAATAATGAGCAGTTCTTC | CASSRDYTLNNEQFF
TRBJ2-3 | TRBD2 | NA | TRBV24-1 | TGTGGCACCGAGGATAGGCGGGAGATGCAATATTTT | CGTEDRREMQYF
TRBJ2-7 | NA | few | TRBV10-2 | TGCGCCAGCAGCCGACAGTTTCTGAGTGGCGAGCGGTACTTC | CASSRQFLSGERYF
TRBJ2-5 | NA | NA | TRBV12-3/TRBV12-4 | TGCACCAGCAGTTCCCCGGGTACAGAGACCCAGTACTTC | CTSSSPGTETQYF
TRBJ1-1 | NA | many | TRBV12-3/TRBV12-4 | TGTGCCAGCAGTCCCCTTTACGCTGAAGCTTTCTTT | CASSPLYAEAFF
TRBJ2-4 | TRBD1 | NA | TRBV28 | TGTGCCAGCAGTACCCGCCGGACAGGTTTGAAGTCACTAGCCAAAAACATTCAGTACTTC | CASSTRRTGLKSLAKNIQYF
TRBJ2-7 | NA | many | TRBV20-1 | TGCAGTGCTTCTGGGCCCTCCTACGAGCAGTACTTC | CSASGPSYEQYF
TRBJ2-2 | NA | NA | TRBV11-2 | TGTGCTAGCAGCCTTCCTCTGATAAGGGGCACCGGGGACCTGTTTTTT | CASSLPLIRGTGDLFF
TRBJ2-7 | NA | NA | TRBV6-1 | TGTGCCAGCACCATCCCGAGACCCTGGGCCTCTAACGGGGCCCTCCGGGAGCAGTACTTC | CASTIPRPWASNGALREQYF
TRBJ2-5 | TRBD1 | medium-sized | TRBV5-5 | TGTGCCAGCAGCCGGGACAGGCAAGAGACCCAGTACTTC | CASSRDRQETQYF
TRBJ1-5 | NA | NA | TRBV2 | TGTGCCAACAGCCCCACGGGACGGGAGATAGATAATCAGCCCCCGCATTTT | CANSPTGREIDNQPPHF
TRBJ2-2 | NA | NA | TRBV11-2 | TGTGCCGGCAGCCCGGCTATCTGGGAGCTGTTTTTT | CAGSPAIWELFF
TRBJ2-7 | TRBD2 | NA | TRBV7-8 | TGTGCCAGCAGCTTATCCTTAGCGGGGAGCTCCTACGAGCAGTACTTC | CASSLSLAGSSYEQYF
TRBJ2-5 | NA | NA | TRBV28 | TGTGCCAGCAGTTTGCCTACAAGAATCCAAGAGACCCAGTACTTC | CASSLPTRIQETQYF
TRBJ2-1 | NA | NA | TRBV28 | TGTACCAGCCGCCCGGGTGTCTTAAATGAGGAGTTCTTC | CTSRPGVLNEEFF
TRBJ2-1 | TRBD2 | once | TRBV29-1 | TGTAGCGTTGGTAGGGGGAGGCGGGGGGCTTCGAATGAGCAGTTCTTC | CSVGRGRRGASNEQFF
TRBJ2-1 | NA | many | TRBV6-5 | TGTGCCAGCCACGAAGGGCGAGGGGGCTACAATGAGCAGTTCTTC | CASHEGRGGYNEQFF
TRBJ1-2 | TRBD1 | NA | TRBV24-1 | TGTGCCACCAGCGGACAGGACGACTATGGCTACACCTTC | CATSGQDDYGYTF
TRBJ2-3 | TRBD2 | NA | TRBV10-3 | TGTGACATCAGTGGCACCAGCGGGAGACGACCAGATACGCAGTATTTT | CDISGTSGRRPDTQYF
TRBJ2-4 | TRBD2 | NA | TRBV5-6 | TGTGCCAGCAGACCATTAGCGGGTCCCCACATTCAGTACTTC | CASRPLAGPHIQYF
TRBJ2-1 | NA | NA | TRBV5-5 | TGTGCCAGCAGCATACGGGGAAGCTCCTACAATGAGCGGTTCTTC | CASSIRGSSYNERFF
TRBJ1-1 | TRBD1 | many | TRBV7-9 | TGTGCCAGCAGACCCAGGGGGGGGCAGAACACTGAAGCTTTCTTT | CASRPRGGQNTEAFF
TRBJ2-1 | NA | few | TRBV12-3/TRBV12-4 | TGTGCCAGTAGTTCAAGCACGGGTAGGCCCAATGAGCAGTTCTTC | CASSSSTGRPNEQFF
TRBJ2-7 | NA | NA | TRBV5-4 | TGTGCCAGCAGCCCGGGGATGGGGTTCTCCTACGAGCAATACTTC | CASSPGMGFSYEQYF
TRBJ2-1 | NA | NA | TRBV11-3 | TGTGCCAGCAGTCCCCAGGGCGCCAACTCCTACAATGAGCAGTTCTTC | CASSPQGANSYNEQFF
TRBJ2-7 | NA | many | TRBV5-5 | TGTGCCAGCAGCTTGGCGTGGGGGGCCGGCGAGCAGTACTTC | CASSLAWGAGEQYF
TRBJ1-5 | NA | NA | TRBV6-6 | TGTGCCAGCGTGGCAGTGAGGAATCAGCCCCAGCATTTT | CASVAVRNQPQHF
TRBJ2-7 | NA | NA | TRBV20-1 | TGCAGTGCTAATCAGGCCTCCTACGAGCAGTACTTC | CSANQASYEQYF
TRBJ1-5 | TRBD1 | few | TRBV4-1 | TGCGATAGCAGCCATGTGGACAGGGCATATCAGCCCCAGCATTTT | CDSSHVDRAYQPQHF
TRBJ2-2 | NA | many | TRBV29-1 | TGCAGCGTTGAATGGTATGGGAACACCGGGGAGCTGTTTTTT | CSVEWYGNTGELFF
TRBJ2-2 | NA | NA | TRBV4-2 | TGTACCAACAGCCAAGAGATCTCTTCGAACACCGGGGAGCTATTTTTT | CTNSQEISSNTGELFF
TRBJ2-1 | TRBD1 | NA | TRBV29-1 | TGCAGGGCTGATGGACAGGGGAACTACAATGAACAGTTCTTC | CRADGQGNYNEQFF
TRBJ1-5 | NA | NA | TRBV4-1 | TGCGCCAGCAGTCAAGGATCTGGTGATAATCAGTCCCAGCATTTT | CASSQGSGDNQSQHF
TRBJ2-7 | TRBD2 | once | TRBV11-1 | TGTGCCTACAGCGAACATAGCGGGGGATCCTACGAGCAGTACTTC | CAYSEHSGGSYEQYF
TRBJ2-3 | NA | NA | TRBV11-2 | TGTGCCAGTAGCGCACAACAGGGGAGGGACACAGATACGCAGTGTTTT | CASSAQQGRDTDTQCF
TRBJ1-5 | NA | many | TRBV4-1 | TGCGCCAGCAGCCAGTCCGATTGGCAGCCCCAGCATTTT | CASSQSDWQPQHF
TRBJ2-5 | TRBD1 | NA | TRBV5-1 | TGCGCCAGCAGCCCCCGGACAGGGGTGGAGACCCAGTACTTC | CASSPRTGVETQYF
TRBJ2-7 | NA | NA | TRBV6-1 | TGTGCCAGGAATATAGGCGGGGCCTCCTACGAGCAGTACTTC | CARNIGGASYEQYF
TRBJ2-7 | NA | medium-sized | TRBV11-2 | TGTGCCAGCAGCTTGGCTTACGAGCAGTACTTC | CASSLAYEQYF
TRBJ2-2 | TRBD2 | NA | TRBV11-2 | TGTGCCAGCAGCTCAGCGGGGACCGGAAAGCTGTTTTTT | CASSSAGTGKLFF
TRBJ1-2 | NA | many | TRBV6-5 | TGTGCCAGCAGTTACTCGTCTCAGGGAGGCTATGGCTACACCTTC | CASSYSSQGGYGYTF
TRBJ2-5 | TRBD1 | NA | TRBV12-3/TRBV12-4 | TGTGCCAGCAGTTTCAAGCGAGCGACAGGGGGCGTCAGTGGGGAGACCCGCTACTTC | CASSFKRATGGVSGETRYF
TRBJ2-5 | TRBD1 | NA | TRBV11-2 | TGTGCCAGAAGCCTAGTCGACAGGGGATTGGGAGAGATCCAGTACTTC | CARSLVDRGLGEIQYF